This TCR beta chain was found in a study of siplizumab effects on memory and regulatory T cells. Germline-derived CDR1 and CDR2 are MNHEY and SVGAGI. Trimming took 4 bases from V and 7 from J, leaving 17 bases between them. The CDR3 length is 15 residues. In each sample, some 10^5 TCR templates were assayed. Clones were read by immunoSEQ multiplex PCR, and TCRdb kept only the in-frame ones, dropping some. The profile shows some 41,000 clones, more than 80% of them singletons. This TCR derives from a human donor in good health. Sequenced sample: naive CD4+ T cells sorted from blood. This chain connects TRBV6-5 to TRBJ2-4, with D perhaps assigned TRBD1 or TRBD2 (7 bases each). The CDR3 region is CASSSQGGLWNIQYF. CDR3 coding DNA: TGTGCCAGCAGTTCCCAGGGGGGGTTATGGAACATTCAGTACTTC.